This passage covers 14 T cell receptor beta chains from one sample sequenced in a study of CD8+ T cells in alopecia areata. RNA, once extracted, was reverse transcribed into cDNA for use as the sequencing template. Profiled with immunoSEQ multiplex PCR; TCRdb holds only in-frame clones, not every one. The sample lists fewer than 350,000 clones; roughly 64% were seen once. Stated treatment: oral pan-JAK inhibitor, 5-10 mg twice daily. The source was CD4+ T cells sorted from blood, collected at week 24, from a patient treated with tofacitinib. The receptors stem from a human donor with alopecia areata.

The rearrangement links TRBV29-1 to TRBJ1-1, with D hard to call. The CDR3 is made up of 13 amino acids. Trimming took off 7 bases at V and 2 bases at J, with 14 bases between the two ends. The V gene's germline CDR1 is SQVTM and CDR2 ANQGSEA. CDR3: CSANRGSNTEAFF. The CDR3 DNA reads as TGCAGCGCCAACAGAGGGAGCAACACTGAAGCTTTCTTT.

The CDR3 loop is CASSPEYRRGPYEQYF. Written as DNA, the CDR3 is TGTGCCAGCAGCCCCGAGTACCGCCGGGGGCCCTACGAGCAGTACTTC. The V and J genes are TRBV7-2 and TRBJ2-7; possibly TRBD1 or TRBD2 for D (6 bases each). The CDR3 totals 16 residues. The V end lost 5 bases, the J end lost 2 bases, and 19 bases lay between the germline ends. Germline CDR1 is SGHTA and CDR2 is FQGNSA. The variable domain in full, completed from reference TRBV7-2 and TRBJ2-7, reads GAGVSQSPSNKVTEKGKDVELRCDPISGHTALYWYRQSLGQGLEFLIYFQGNSAPDKSGLPSDRFSAERTGGSVSTLTIQRTQQEDSAVYLCASSPEYRRGPYEQYFGPGTRLTVT.

This chain uses TRBV29-1 with TRBJ2-3; no definite D call. Germline values: CDR1 SQVTM, CDR2 ANQGSEA. The CDR3 extends over 15 amino acids. V was pared by 2 bases and J by 6 bases, with 18 bases between. The CDR3 DNA reads TGCAGCGTTGAAAGTCGGGCCCCCGTGGCGGATACGCAGTATTTT. Protein: CSVESRAPVADTQYF.

The chain links TRBV2 to TRBJ2-5, with 8 bases aligning to TRBD1. The CDR3 has 12 amino acids. Germline V gene sequence: CDR1 SNHLY, CDR2 FYNNEI. Unmatched junction bases numbered 7, after V lost 6 bases and J lost 10 bases. CDR3 sequence: CASRRGQGDQYF. The CDR3 DNA sequence: TGTGCCAGCAGAAGAGGACAGGGTGACCAGTACTTC.

This clone appeared a single time. J is TRBJ2-5 and V is TRBV11-2, with D maybe TRBD1 (5 bases). From germline, CDR1 is SGHAT and CDR2 FQNNGV. The length of the CDR3 is 17 residues. With 0 bases removed from V and 1 base from J, the gap between germline ends came to 15 bases. The CDR3 coding sequence is TGTGCCAGCAGCTTAGAGTACCCGCAGACAGTCCAAGAGACCCAGTACTTC. Its translation: CASSLEYPQTVQETQYF.

This clone was counted at least ten times. The gene calls are TRBV10-3 and TRBJ1-2; TRBD1 might be the D (5 bases). The CDR3 length is 12 residues. Looked up from germline, CDR1 is ENHRY and CDR2 is SYGVKD. V lost 11 bases, J lost 2 bases, and 12 bases lay in between. CDR3 sequence (DNA): TGTGCCTTCCAGGGTGAAAACTATGGCTACACCTTC. This gives the protein CAFQGENYGYTF.

This clone came up a few times. This chain joins TRBV7-2 and TRBJ2-5; unclear D gene. Deletions cut 4 bases from V and 0 bases from J, with 9 bases between. Germline CDR1 SGHTA, CDR2 FQGNSA. The CDR3 is 14 amino acids. This CDR3 reads CASSSDPYQETQYF. As DNA, the CDR3 is TGTGCCAGCAGCTCGGACCCGTACCAAGAGACCCAGTACTTC.

This clone was observed a single time. The V call is TRBV7-2, the J call TRBJ1-2; 8 nucleotides agree with TRBD1. The junction had 7 bases not matched to a gene; V was cut back by 7 bases and J by 3 bases. Germline CDR1 reads SGHTA; CDR2 reads FQGNSA. This CDR3 is 14 amino acids long. The DNA for the CDR3 is TGTGCCAGCACCCTCGACAGGGGTGACTATGGCTACACCTTC. Translation: CASTLDRGDYGYTF.

This sequence joins TRBV10-3 and TRBJ2-5, with TRBD2 matching over 10 bases. Germline assignment: CDR1 ENHRY and CDR2 SYGVKD. V trimming: 5 bases; J trimming: 4 bases; junction bases outside the gene matches: 7. This CDR3 spans 15 amino acids. CDR3 sequence (DNA): TGTGCCATCAGTCCTAGCGGGGGTAGCGGAGAGACCCAGTACTTC. It is translated as CAISPSGGSGETQYF.

This clone has only a few counts. This chain links TRBV7-2 with TRBJ1-1, with D tentatively TRBD1 (5 bases). The ends were cut back, 1 base at V and 6 bases at J, with 9 bases in the middle. The CDR3 extends over 13 amino acids. Per the germline V gene, CDR1 is SGHTA and CDR2 is FQGNSA. The CDR3 sequence is CASSLGTGPEAFF. The CDR3 DNA is TGTGCCAGCAGCTTAGGGACGGGGCCTGAAGCTTTCTTT. Full variable domain (missing parts from reference TRBV7-2 and TRBJ1-1): GAGVSQSPSNKVTEKGKDVELRCDPISGHTALYWYRQSLGQGLEFLIYFQGNSAPDKSGLPSDRFSAERTGGSVSTLTIQRTQQEDSAVYLCASSLGTGPEAFFGQGTRLTVV.

The chain is built from TRBV25-1 and TRBJ2-1; TRBD1 matches 8 bases. The CDR3 has 15 residues. Germline V lookup: CDR1 MGHDK, CDR2 SYGVNS. V shed 3 bases, J shed 3 bases, and the junction held 4 bases outside the gene matches. CDR3 in DNA: TGTGCCAGCAGTGATCGGACAGGGAACTACAATGAGCAGTTCTTC. Translating it yields CASSDRTGNYNEQFF. Looking up the rest from reference TRBV25-1 and TRBJ2-1 gives the full variable domain: EADIYQTPRYLVIGTGKKITLECSQTMGHDKMYWYQQDPGMELHLIHYSYGVNSTEKGDLSSESTVSRIRTEHFPLTLESARPSHTSQYLCASSDRTGNYNEQFFGPGTRLTVL.

This clone was observed a handful of times. The V call is TRBV7-2, the J call TRBJ1-4; D may be TRBD1 (5 bases). The V gene lost 4 bases and the J gene lost 1 base, with 7 bases spanning the gap. The CDR3 totals 14 residues. Germline values: CDR1 SGHTA, CDR2 FQGNSA. This chain's CDR3 is CASSSRGTNEKLFF. The DNA of the CDR3 is TGTGCCAGCAGCTCGAGGGGAACTAATGAAAAACTGTTTTTT.

The CDR3 reads CASSLPDFRGPYGYTF. Written as DNA, the CDR3 is TGTGCCAGCAGCTTACCAGATTTCAGGGGCCCCTATGGCTACACCTTC. This rearrangement joins TRBV7-9 to TRBJ1-2; TRBD1 might be the D (6 bases). The CDR3 sequence is 16 residues long. Germline loops: CDR1 SEHNR, CDR2 FQNEAQ (reference sequence). V dropped 2 bases and J dropped 4 bases, with 17 bases sitting between them.

This clone appeared a few times. The chain employs TRBV23-1 and TRBJ2-3; TRBD1 matches 9 bases. TRBV23-1 is marked as an open reading frame, function uncertain. After removal of 5 bases from V and 3 bases from J, the junction contained 9 bases not matched to a gene. The CDR3 is made up of 16 amino acids. CDR3 protein: CASSASRDRETDTQYF. The CDR3 DNA follows: TGCGCCAGCAGTGCCTCTCGGGACAGGGAGACAGATACGCAGTATTTT.